Reported below is one TCR beta chain. The antigen is not known. The source of the sample is a study of graft-versus-host responses after intestinal transplantation. Study-wide background: Among the recipients, all got anti-thymocyte globulin induction and then tacrolimus and steroids for about three years. Notes on the study in general: Early after transplant, HvG declines were associated with peak levels of circulating GvH clones. The study found high graft-versus-host to host-versus-graft clonal ratios in allografts of patients with graft-donor T cell macrochimerism. Recipient marrow harbored GvH clones, some of which surfaced first in ileum or blood.

Repertoires were generated with immunoSEQ multiplex PCR, while TCRdb's copy carries only in-frame clones and drops some. Among about 7,600 clones listed, roughly four fifths were seen once. Once graft tissue had been processed, intraepithelial and lamina propria lymphocytes were released. The CDR3 sequence is 15 residues long. Germline V lookup: CDR1 GTSNPN, CDR2 SVGIG (reference sequence). With 3 bases clipped from V and 7 bases from J, the junction kept 10 bases outside the gene matches. The V and J genes are TRBV30 and TRBJ1-5, with TRBD1 identical over 9 bases. This sequence was found in a human patient who received an intestinal transplant, so some T cells may come from the graft donor. The source material was ileum tissue, sampled just under 130 days after transplant. The CDR3 nucleotides read TGTGCCTGGAGCGAGGACAGGGGTTTAGGGCAGCCCCAGCATTTT. Translated: CAWSEDRGLGQPQHF.